A single sample is the source of the 16 T cell receptor beta chains below, sequenced in a study of early T cells in non-severe SARS-CoV-2 infection. TCRdb passed the 5' RACE reads through MiXCR, listing each CDR3 protein once. This table has roughly 75,000 distinct CDR3 sequences, 10% to 15% appearing once. The sequenced sample consisted of whole blood. All receptors derive from an adult who was a healthcare worker with PCR-confirmed SARS-CoV-2 infection or an uninfected control (not recorded which).

This chain connects TRBV2 to TRBJ2-1; 12 bases align to TRBD2. The germline V gene encodes CDR1 SNHLY and CDR2 FYNNEI. The CDR3 is made up of 15 amino acids. Germline trimming cut 5 bases from V and 8 bases from J; bases unmatched to any gene: 7. The CDR3: CASSLLAGGSDEQFF. The CDR3 region has the DNA TGTGCCAGCAGTCTACTAGCGGGAGGTTCGGATGAGCAGTTCTTC.

The sample holds many counts of this clonotype. The rearrangement joins TRBV18 to TRBJ1-2, with 8 bases aligning to TRBD1. The CDR3 sequence is 13 residues long. V shed 2 bases, J shed 6 bases, and the junction held 2 bases outside the gene matches. The germline gives CDR1 KGHSH, CDR2 LQKENI. CDR3 sequence: CASSPGQGDGYTF. The CDR3 DNA sequence: TGTGCCAGCTCACCAGGACAGGGAGATGGCTACACCTTC.

This clonotype has just one count. The chain employs TRBV29-1 and TRBJ2-1; 11 bases agree with TRBD2. The CDR3 loop spans 15 amino acids. Germline CDR1 and CDR2: SQVTM and ANQGSEA. Germline trimming cut 7 bases from V and 5 bases from J; bases unmatched to any gene: 10. The DNA of the CDR3 is TGCAGCGCCGAGAGGGCTAGCGGGAGGAACAATGAGCAGTTCTTC. Amino acid sequence: CSAERASGRNNEQFF.

The chain recombines TRBV6-1 with TRBJ2-1, with 13 nucleotides matching TRBD2. The junction had 5 bases not matched to a gene; V was cut back by 1 base and J by 8 bases. The CDR3 spans 16 residues. The germline V gene encodes CDR1 MNHNS and CDR2 SASEGT. The CDR3 coding sequence is TGTGCCAGCAGTGAAGTTTGGACTAGCGGGAGTGATGAGCAGTTCTTC. Translating it yields CASSEVWTSGSDEQFF.

Many counts were recorded for this clonotype. The rearrangement links TRBV20-1 to TRBJ1-1; D gene unclear. With 6 bases removed from V and 0 bases from J, the gap between germline ends came to 5 bases. In germline, CDR1 is DFQATT, CDR2 SNEGSKA (reference sequence). The length of the CDR3 is 11 residues. The CDR3 sequence: CSARMNTEAFF. The CDR3 DNA sequence: TGCAGTGCCCGAATGAACACTGAAGCTTTCTTT.

The chain has TRBV7-2 and TRBJ2-7; TRBD1 might be the D (5 bases). Germline V gene data show CDR1 as SGHTA and CDR2 as FQGNSA. The germline V and J ends were trimmed by 5 bases and 1 base, with 12 bases remaining between them. The CDR3 totals 14 residues. The CDR3 DNA reads TGTGCCAGCAGCCATATGGACACTTCCTACGAGCAGTACTTC. Protein: CASSHMDTSYEQYF.

The chain joins TRBV5-1 to TRBJ2-3; TRBD1 agrees at 9 bases. The CDR3 sequence is 15 residues long. V lost 2 bases, J lost 3 bases, and 4 bases stayed unmatched. Germline-derived CDR1 and CDR2 are SGHRS and YFSETQ. The CDR3 DNA follows: TGCGCCAGCAGCTTCACAGGGGGCGAAACAGATACGCAGTATTTT. It is translated as CASSFTGGETDTQYF.

This rearrangement joins TRBV2 to TRBJ1-1; a weak D match, TRBD1 (5 bases). This CDR3 is 13 amino acids long. The V and J ends lost 4 bases and 5 bases respectively, with 11 bases between them. The germline gives CDR1 SNHLY, CDR2 FYNNEI. CDR3 in amino acids: CASSGEGRTEAFF. Here the CDR3 DNA reads TGTGCCAGCAGTGGAGAGGGGAGAACTGAAGCTTTCTTT.

Only a few counts were recorded for this clonotype. V is TRBV20-1 and J is TRBJ2-7; 14 bases map to TRBD2. The CDR3 covers 16 residues. V trimming: 3 bases; J trimming: 6 bases; junction bases outside the gene matches: 10. Looked up from germline, CDR1 is DFQATT and CDR2 is SNEGSKA (reference sequence). This CDR3 is CSASRPGLAGVSEQYF. In DNA form, the CDR3 reads TGCAGTGCTAGCCGCCCGGGACTAGCGGGAGTAAGCGAGCAGTACTTC.

V gene TRBV4-2 combines with J gene TRBJ2-1, with D possibly being TRBD1 or TRBD2 (8 bases each). The CDR3 sequence is 15 residues long. Germline values: CDR1 LGHNA, CDR2 YNFKEQ. Trimming removed 4 bases at V and 5 bases at J, with 15 bases between. The CDR3 is CASSRTSRGHNEQFF. DNA for the CDR3: TGTGCCAGCAGCCGGACTAGCAGGGGGCACAATGAGCAGTTCTTC.

The chain combines TRBV28 with TRBJ1-1, with 7 bases that match TRBD1. J was trimmed by 7 bases and V by 5 bases; bases with no gene match: 4. Germline lookup yields CDR1 MDHEN and CDR2 SYDVKM. The CDR3 has 12 residues. The CDR3 DNA reads TGTGCCAGCAGTCCCGGACAGGTTGAAGCTTTCTTT. Translating it yields CASSPGQVEAFF.

This clonotype showed up many times. The rearrangement uses TRBV3-1 and TRBJ2-7; 11 bases agree with TRBD2. The CDR3 contains 17 residues. Trimming cost V 4 bases and J 6 bases; bases outside gene matches: 14. CDR1 and CDR2 (germline): LGHDT, YNNKEL (reference sequence). The chain's CDR3 is CASSPSWTSGSRAEQYF. The CDR3 nucleotides are TGTGCCAGCAGCCCCTCCTGGACTAGCGGGTCCCGAGCCGAGCAGTACTTC.

This clonotype was seen only a few times. V gene TRBV29-1 combines with J gene TRBJ2-3, with a possible D match to TRBD1 (6 bases). V lost 8 bases to trimming and J lost 2 bases, with 17 bases between them. The CDR3 totals 14 residues. Germline loops: CDR1 SQVTM, CDR2 ANQGSEA. Written as DNA, the CDR3 is TGCAGCATAAAGGATCAGGGGCCCACAGATACGCAGTATTTT. Its protein is CSIKDQGPTDTQYF.

This clonotype was seen repeatedly, ten times or more. V is TRBV3-1 and J is TRBJ2-7; unclear D gene. Germline V gives CDR1 LGHDT, CDR2 YNNKEL (reference sequence). The CDR3 length is 14 residues. V was shortened by 4 bases and J by 0 bases, with 10 bases between the two germline ends. The CDR3 reads CASSPGPSSYEQYF. The CDR3 nucleotides read TGTGCCAGCAGCCCCGGGCCGTCCTCCTACGAGCAGTACTTC.

The table lists this clonotype with a few counts. For the CDR3, the DNA is TGCAGTGCCCTCTACAATACGCAGTATTTT. Amino acids: CSALYNTQYF. The rearrangement links TRBV20-1 to TRBJ2-3; D not certain. V lost 6 bases, J lost 7 bases, and 8 bases lay in between. The germline V gene encodes CDR1 DFQATT and CDR2 SNEGSKA (reference sequence). There are 10 residues in the CDR3.

This clonotype has a count of ten or more. The V and J genes are TRBV27 and TRBJ1-1; 7 bases are shared with TRBD1. Germline CDR1 reads MNHEY; CDR2 reads SMNVEV (reference sequence). V lost 5 bases, J lost 10 bases, and 10 bases stayed unmatched. This CDR3 region has 13 residues. CDR3 in amino acids: CASSQGGGSGAFF. Here the CDR3 DNA reads TGTGCCAGCAGTCAGGGGGGGGGCTCCGGAGCTTTCTTT.